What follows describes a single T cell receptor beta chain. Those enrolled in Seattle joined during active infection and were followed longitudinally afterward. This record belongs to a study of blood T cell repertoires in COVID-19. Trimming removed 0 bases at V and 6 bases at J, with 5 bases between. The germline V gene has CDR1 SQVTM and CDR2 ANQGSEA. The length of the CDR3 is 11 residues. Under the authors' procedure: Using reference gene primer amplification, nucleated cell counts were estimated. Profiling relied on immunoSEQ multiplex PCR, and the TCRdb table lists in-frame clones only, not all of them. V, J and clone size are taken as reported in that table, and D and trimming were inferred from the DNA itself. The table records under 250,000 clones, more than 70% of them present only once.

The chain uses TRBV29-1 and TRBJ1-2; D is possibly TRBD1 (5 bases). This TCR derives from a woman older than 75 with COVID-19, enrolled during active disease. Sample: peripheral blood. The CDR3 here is CSVEEGDGYTF. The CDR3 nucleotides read TGCAGCGTTGAAGAAGGGGATGGCTACACCTTC.